These 10 T cell receptor beta chains originate from one sample sequenced in a study of low-dose radiotherapy and immunotherapy resistance in tumors. First-strand cDNA used TRAV- and TRBV-specific primers, covering alpha and beta chains. Both a constant-region primer and a V-primer adapter served to amplify TCRs across roughly 20 PCR cycles. TCRdb re-called the reads through MiXCR, storing one row per CDR3 protein. The data contain about 12,000 distinct CDR3 sequences, about four fifths of them seen just once; the ten biggest clones take up roughly 3.1%. The receptors were sampled from a human donor with advanced metastatic prostate, ovarian, gallbladder or colorectal cancer (not recorded which). This table probably holds off-target reads from a library built for another chain.

The chain joins TRBV28 to TRBJ2-7; possibly TRBD2 for D (6 bases). Per the germline V gene, CDR1 is MDHEN and CDR2 is SYDVKM. This CDR3 spans 15 amino acids. Trimming removed 6 bases from V and 0 bases from J, with 15 bases in between. The CDR3 loop reads CASRAHSGDSYEQYF. CDR3 DNA: TGTGCCAGCAGAGCACATAGCGGAGACTCCTACGAGCAGTACTTC.

The J gene is TRBJ2-7, the V gene TRBV29-1, with D tentatively TRBD1 or TRBD2 (5 bases each). There are 12 residues in the CDR3. CDR1 is SQVTM, CDR2 ANQGSEA, per germline. Between the trimmed V and J ends, which lost 4 bases and 3 bases, there was a span of 10 bases. The CDR3, as DNA: TGCAGCGTTGGAGGGGATTTCTACGAGCAGTACTTC. Residues: CSVGGDFYEQYF.

This clonotype was seen only once. The chain couples TRBV13 to TRBJ1-5; no reliable D call. V dropped 1 base and J dropped 4 bases, with 8 bases sitting between them. The CDR3 runs to 14 residues. Per the germline V gene, CDR1 is PRHDT and CDR2 is FYEKMQ (reference sequence). Written as DNA, the CDR3 is TGTGCCAGCAGCTTAGCTAACTCGAATCAGCCCCAGCATTTT. Its translation: CASSLANSNQPQHF.

The rearrangement links TRBV4-1 to TRBJ2-7; TRBD2 matches 16 bases. Looked up from germline, CDR1 is MGHRA and CDR2 is YSYEKL. V gave up 0 bases and J gave up 5 bases; unmatched junction bases: 7. CDR3 length equals 18 residues. CDR3 DNA sequence: TGCGCCAGCAGCCAAGATGGGACTAGCGGGGGGGTCAGAGACGAGCAGTACTTC. Translated, it gives CASSQDGTSGGVRDEQYF.

The chain couples TRBV29-1 to TRBJ2-7, with no clear D. Trimming removed 7 bases from V and 4 bases from J, with 11 bases in between. The CDR3 has 11 residues. Looked up from germline, CDR1 is SQVTM and CDR2 is ANQGSEA. The CDR3 DNA sequence: TGCAGCGCTACAACTGGGTACGAGCAGTACTTC. This codes for CSATTGYEQYF.

The CDR3 nucleotides read TGTGCCAGCAGTGACGGGACTAGCGGGAGTCCCGGGGAGCTGTTTTTT. The encoded protein is CASSDGTSGSPGELFF. The chain is built from TRBV25-1 and TRBJ2-2; 14 bases are shared with TRBD2. The ends lost 3 bases at V and 6 bases at J; junction bases unmatched: 3. Germline V gene lookup returns CDR1 MGHDK and CDR2 SYGVNS. The length of the CDR3 is 16 residues.

V and J are TRBV6-1 and TRBJ2-2, with 7 bases fitting TRBD1. Germline CDR1 is MNHNS and CDR2 is SASEGT. V trimming: 1 base; J trimming: 8 bases; junction bases outside the gene matches: 10. The CDR3 has 16 amino acids. CDR3 coding DNA: TGTGCCAGCAGTGAAGACGCGACAGGGTTAACTGGGGAGCTGTTTTTT. This gives the protein CASSEDATGLTGELFF.

The rearrangement joins TRBV19 to TRBJ1-5; 7 nucleotides agree with TRBD1. The germline CDR1 and CDR2 sequences are LNHDA and SQIVND (reference sequence). Losses at the gene ends were 7 bases for V and 1 base for J; bases not matched to a gene: 10. The CDR3 contains 16 residues. CDR3 in DNA: TGTGCCAGTAAGCTTCAGGGGGGGTCCAGCAATCAGCCCCAGCATTTT. This gives the protein CASKLQGGSSNQPQHF.

The chain combines TRBV19 with TRBJ1-6; maybe TRBD1 (5 bases). V was clipped by 7 bases and J by 7 bases, with 17 bases between them. The CDR3 is 15 residues long. The germline CDR1 and CDR2 sequences are LNHDA and SQIVND (reference sequence). The CDR3: CASNPGAGHNSPLHF. The CDR3 bases are TGTGCCAGTAACCCCGGCGCAGGGCACAATTCACCCCTCCACTTT.

The rearrangement joins TRBV3-1 to TRBJ2-7; possible D gene TRBD1, 5 bases. CDR3 length equals 13 residues. Germline V CDR1 and CDR2: LGHDT, YNNKEL (reference sequence). Trimming cost V 3 bases and J 7 bases, with 13 bases left between them. Here the CDR3 reads CASSHQGAGEQYF. The DNA of the CDR3 is TGTGCCAGCAGCCATCAAGGGGCTGGTGAGCAGTACTTC.